These 17 T cell receptor beta chains originate from one sample sequenced in a study of shared clonotypes between healthy human individuals. Assay: immunoSEQ multiplex PCR; the TCRdb copy retains only in-frame clones and omits some. The data contain 1.5 million to 2.5 million clones, just under 95% of them seen just once; the ten biggest clones take up 1.2%. In the naive CD8 group, cells lacked CD45RO and were positively selected for CCR7, so terminally differentiated effector memory CD45RA+ cells were left out. Sequencing was performed on naive CD8+ T cells sorted from blood. Receptor source: a man younger than 35 in good health.

The gene calls are TRBV5-6 and TRBJ2-7; D gene unclear. Trimming took off 0 bases at V and 10 bases at J, with 20 bases between the two ends. CDR3 size: 15 residues. Germline assignment: CDR1 SGHDT and CDR2 YYEEEE. CDR3 sequence: CASSLGFSETIPQYF. CDR3 DNA: TGTGCCAGCAGCTTGGGATTTTCCGAAACCATACCCCAGTACTTC.

The chain combines TRBV9 with TRBJ1-5; D is undetermined. CDR3 length: 14 residues. Per the germline V gene, CDR1 is SGDLS and CDR2 is YYNGEE. Trimming shortened V by 4 bases and J by 0 bases, and 8 bases separated the two germline ends. The chain's CDR3 is CASSQSYSNQPQHF. Written as DNA, the CDR3 is TGTGCCAGCAGCCAAAGTTATAGCAATCAGCCCCAGCATTTT.

This clone has only a few counts. This chain joins TRBV6-5 and TRBJ1-6; D perhaps matches TRBD1 (5 bases). The V end was cut by 7 bases, the J end by 8 bases, with 9 bases between. This CDR3 has 12 residues. Germline V gene data show CDR1 as MNHEY and CDR2 as SVGAGI. Here the CDR3 reads CASTGGYSPLHF. The DNA for the CDR3 is TGTGCCAGCACGGGGGGATATTCACCCCTCCACTTT.

The chain joins TRBV4-1 to TRBJ2-7, with D tentatively TRBD1 (5 bases). This CDR3 has 15 residues. Germline V gene data show CDR1 as MGHRA and CDR2 as YSYEKL. Trimming shortened V by 6 bases and J by 0 bases, and 15 bases separated the two germline ends. As DNA, the CDR3 is TGCGCCAGCAGTCCGGGTTCAGGGTACTCCTACGAGCAGTACTTC. Translated: CASSPGSGYSYEQYF.

This chain connects TRBV27 to TRBJ2-3, with a weak D call TRBD2 (6 bases). Germline V CDR1 and CDR2: MNHEY, SMNVEV (reference sequence). Between the trimmed V and J ends, which lost 10 bases and 3 bases, there was a span of 14 bases. The CDR3 extends over 13 amino acids. CDR3 sequence: CATGEVGTDTQYF. As DNA, the CDR3 is TGTGCCACCGGGGAGGTGGGGACAGATACGCAGTATTTT.

The chain recombines TRBV2 with TRBJ2-2; D unresolved. This CDR3 contains 15 residues. Germline V gene sequence: CDR1 SNHLY, CDR2 FYNNEI. Trimming cost V 3 bases and J 3 bases, with 11 bases left between them. The CDR3 protein is CASSDFPPDTGELFF. The CDR3 nucleotides read TGTGCCAGCAGTGATTTTCCACCAGACACCGGGGAGCTGTTTTTT.

A remark on this clone: This specimen includes other DNA sequences encoding the same CDR3. In DNA form, the CDR3 reads TGTGCCAGCAGTTTATTGGGGGCCTCCTACGAGCAGTACTTC. Its translation is CASSLLGASYEQYF. J is TRBJ2-7 and V is TRBV28; maybe TRBD1 (6 bases). The V and J ends lost 1 base and 0 bases respectively, with 7 bases between them. This CDR3 is built from 14 residues. Germline CDR1 is MDHEN and CDR2 is SYDVKM. Combining the CDR3 with reference TRBV28 and TRBJ2-7 gives the whole variable domain DVKVTQSSRYLVKRTGEKVFLECVQDMDHENMFWYRQDPGLGLRLIYFSYDVKMKEKGDIPEGYSVSREKKERFSLILESASTNQTSMYLCASSLLGASYEQYFGPGTRLTVT.

The chain employs TRBV5-1 and TRBJ2-7; perhaps TRBD2 as D (5 bases). The germline V gene has CDR1 SGHRS and CDR2 YFSETQ. The CDR3 loop spans 13 amino acids. Trimming took 4 bases from V and 3 from J, leaving 11 bases between them. DNA for the CDR3: TGCGCCAGCAGCGTGGACGGGGTCTACGAGCAGTACTTC. This codes for CASSVDGVYEQYF. The entire variable domain, with the rest obtained from reference TRBV5-1 and TRBJ2-7, is as follows: KAGVTQTPRYLIKTRGQQVTLSCSPISGHRSVSWYQQTPGQGLQFLFEYFSETQRNKGNFPGRFSGRQFSNSRSEMNVSTLELGDSALYLCASSVDGVYEQYFGPGTRLTVT.

The chain has TRBV4-1 and TRBJ2-5, with a possible D match to TRBD1 (6 bases). Trimming removed 5 bases at V and 1 base at J, with 14 bases between. The CDR3 runs 15 residues. From germline, CDR1 is MGHRA and CDR2 YSYEKL. CDR3 DNA: TGCGCCAGCAGCTCAAATGAGGACAGCCAAGAGACCCAGTACTTC. It translates to CASSSNEDSQETQYF.

This rearrangement joins TRBV7-9 to TRBJ2-1, with 8 bases lining up with TRBD1. The trim removed 5 bases at V and 3 bases at J, leaving 6 bases unmatched. Germline V lookup: CDR1 SEHNR, CDR2 FQNEAQ (reference sequence). The CDR3 runs 15 residues. CDR3 loop: CASSPRTGFYNEQFF. For the CDR3, the DNA is TGTGCCAGCAGCCCGCGGACAGGGTTCTACAATGAGCAGTTCTTC. Drawing the rest from reference TRBV7-9 and TRBJ2-1, the complete variable domain is DTGVSQNPRHKITKRGQNVTFRCDPISEHNRLYWYRQTLGQGPEFLTYFQNEAQLEKSRLLSDRFSAERPKGSFSTLEIQRTEQGDSAMYLCASSPRTGFYNEQFFGPGTRLTVL.

This chain joins TRBV7-3 and TRBJ2-7; possibly TRBD1 for D (6 bases). Germline V CDR1 and CDR2: SGHTA, FQGTGA. The V and J ends lost 1 base and 0 bases respectively, with 10 bases between them. There are 15 residues in the CDR3. The chain's CDR3 is CASSLIGGSSYEQYF. The CDR3 DNA reads as TGTGCCAGCAGCTTAATAGGGGGTAGCTCCTACGAGCAGTACTTC.

Remarks on this clone: The same CDR3 also results from other DNA sequences found in this sample. V is TRBV4-1 and J is TRBJ1-5; 9 bases fit TRBD1. Germline V gene lookup returns CDR1 MGHRA and CDR2 YSYEKL. This CDR3 has 15 residues. V shed 6 bases and J 1 base; nucleotides not matched to a gene: 4. The DNA of the CDR3 is TGCGCCAGCAGTCCTGGACAGGGGAGCAATCAGCCCCAGCATTTT. Amino acids: CASSPGQGSNQPQHF.

As regards this clone: The same CDR3 also results from other DNA sequences found in this sample. CDR3 nucleotide sequence: TGTGCCAGCAGCTTAGCGGCAGGGGGCTTATACGAGCAGTACTTC. This sequence encodes CASSLAAGGLYEQYF. This chain links TRBV11-2 with TRBJ2-7; 8 bases line up with TRBD1. With 1 base clipped from V and 4 bases from J, the junction kept 6 bases outside the gene matches. Germline assignment: CDR1 SGHAT and CDR2 FQNNGV. CDR3 length equals 15 residues.

The chain combines TRBV27 with TRBJ1-6; D not resolved. The CDR3 loop spans 14 amino acids. V was clipped by 2 bases and J by 0 bases, with 2 bases between them. CDR1 and CDR2 (germline): MNHEY, SMNVEV (reference sequence). The CDR3 region has the DNA TGTGCCAGCAGTTTAGGCTCCTATAATTCACCCCTCCACTTT. Protein product: CASSLGSYNSPLHF.

The V call is TRBV7-9, the J call TRBJ2-1; 8 bases fit TRBD2. The J segment lost 6 bases and the V segment lost 5 bases, leaving 9 bases of the junction unmatched. Germline lookup yields CDR1 SEHNR and CDR2 FQNEAQ (reference sequence). CDR3 size: 15 residues. The CDR3 region is CASSRDRGRINEQFF. CDR3 nucleotide sequence: TGTGCCAGCAGCCGAGATCGCGGGAGGATCAATGAGCAGTTCTTC.

V and J are TRBV2 and TRBJ1-1, with a possible D match to TRBD1 (6 bases). CDR3 length: 16 amino acids. The germline gives CDR1 SNHLY, CDR2 FYNNEI. The ends were cut back, 6 bases at V and 2 bases at J, with 19 bases in the middle. This CDR3 is CASRLAPGQGNTEAFF. CDR3 nucleotides: TGTGCCAGCAGACTCGCCCCGGGACAAGGAAACACTGAAGCTTTCTTT.

This sequence joins TRBV5-1 and TRBJ2-4; 7 positions match TRBD1. Trimming removed 4 bases from V and 0 bases from J; junction bases left unmatched: 10. Germline V CDR1 and CDR2: SGHRS, YFSETQ. CDR3 size: 17 residues. CDR3 sequence reads: CASSISGTDLAKNIQYF. The CDR3 nucleotides are TGCGCCAGCAGCATATCCGGGACAGACTTAGCCAAAAACATTCAGTACTTC.